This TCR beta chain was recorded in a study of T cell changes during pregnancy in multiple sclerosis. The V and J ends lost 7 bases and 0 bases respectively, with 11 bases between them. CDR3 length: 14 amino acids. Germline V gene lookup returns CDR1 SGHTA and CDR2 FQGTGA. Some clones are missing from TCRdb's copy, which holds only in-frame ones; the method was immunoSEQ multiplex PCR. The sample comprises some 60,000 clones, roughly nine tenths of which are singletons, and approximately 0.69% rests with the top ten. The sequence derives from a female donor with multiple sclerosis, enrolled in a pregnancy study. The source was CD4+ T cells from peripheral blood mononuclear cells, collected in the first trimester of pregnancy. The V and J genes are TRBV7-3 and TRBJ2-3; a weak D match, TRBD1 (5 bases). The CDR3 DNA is TGTGCCAGCAAAAGACAGCCTAGCACAGATACGCAGTATTTT. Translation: CASKRQPSTDTQYF.